The subject of this entry is one TCR beta chain. Antigen specificity is unknown. The sample belongs to a study of cytomegalovirus exposure and HLA in healthy donors. Study-level background: Across a few hundred genotyped donors, 81% landed in the Caucasian-associated ancestry cluster. Findings and limits, study-wide: Cytomegalovirus association was assigned to 150 to 200 TCR beta chains. In terms of immune exposure information, only CMV serostatus was available. TCR beta V- and J-gene trimming, according to a later analysis, was linked to a missense DCLRE1C variant.

It was with 60 Vbeta and 13 Jbeta primers that the PCR ran. Using immunoSEQ multiplex PCR, the repertoire was profiled, and TCRdb retains in-frame clones only, with some absent. This listing includes about 77,000 clones. Trimming removed 0 bases from V and 9 bases from J; junction bases left unmatched: 4. Per germline, CDR1 KGHSH and CDR2 LQKENI. CDR3 size: 15 residues. The sequenced sample consisted of PBMCs. The TCR was taken from a man aged 45-60 years in good health and CMV-seropositive. The rearrangement links TRBV18 to TRBJ1-4, with TRBD1 matching over 10 bases. The CDR3 sequence: CASSPPGQGWKKLFF. The CDR3 DNA reads TGTGCCAGCTCACCACCGGGACAGGGGTGGAAAAAACTGTTTTTT.